This passage covers 29 T cell receptor beta chains from one sample sequenced in a study of blood T cell repertoires in COVID-19. Clones were read by immunoSEQ multiplex PCR, and TCRdb kept only the in-frame ones, dropping some. The sample shows about 360,000 clones, 75% to 90% of them seen only once. Sequencing input: peripheral blood. These TCRs come from a woman aged 60-70 years with COVID-19, enrolled during active disease.

J is TRBJ2-1 and V is TRBV9; 11 positions agree with TRBD2. CDR1 SGDLS and CDR2 YYNGEE come from the germline V gene. The CDR3 spans 15 residues. V trimming: 2 bases; J trimming: 9 bases; junction bases outside the gene matches: 7. CDR3 nucleotide sequence: TGTGCCAGCAGCGTTCGACTAGCGGGGTCTCCTGAGCAGTTCTTC. It codes for CASSVRLAGSPEQFF.

The chain has TRBV9 and TRBJ2-5; perhaps TRBD1 as D (6 bases). Germline V gives CDR1 SGDLS, CDR2 YYNGEE. The CDR3 contains 16 residues. The ends were cut back, 3 bases at V and 2 bases at J, with 17 bases in the middle. CDR3 in amino acids: CASSGVVTGEQETQYF. CDR3 in DNA: TGTGCCAGCAGCGGAGTGGTGACAGGCGAACAAGAGACCCAGTACTTC.

Regarding this clone: The sample holds other DNA sequences that translate to the same CDR3. The V gene is TRBV6-5, the J gene TRBJ1-1; 7 nucleotides match TRBD1. Losses at the gene ends were 4 bases for V and 5 bases for J; bases not matched to a gene: 7. Germline V lookup: CDR1 MNHEY, CDR2 SVGAGI. This CDR3 is built from 14 residues. CDR3 nucleotide sequence: TGTGCCAGCAGTTCTAGGGGGCTGGGGACTGAAGCTTTCTTT. This codes for CASSSRGLGTEAFF.

This clone was detected only a few times. The chain carries TRBV6-6 and TRBJ1-5; 7 bases map to TRBD1. CDR1 MNHNY and CDR2 SVGAGI come from the germline V gene (reference sequence). J was trimmed by 2 bases and V by 6 bases; bases with no gene match: 4. This CDR3 has 14 amino acids. CDR3 region: CASRRTGGNQPQHF. The CDR3 nucleotides read TGTGCCAGCAGGCGGACAGGCGGCAATCAGCCCCAGCATTTT.

Here the CDR3 DNA reads TGCGCCAGCAGCGAAGACGGGGGCAATCAGCCCCAGCATTTT. Translated: CASSEDGGNQPQHF. The rearrangement links TRBV5-1 to TRBJ1-5; the D is unclear. The CDR3 consists of 14 residues. V lost 4 bases, J lost 2 bases, and 10 bases lay in between. Germline CDR1 and CDR2: SGHRS and YFSETQ.

The V gene is TRBV7-8, the J gene TRBJ2-2; 7 bases map to TRBD2. The length of the CDR3 is 14 residues. Per germline, CDR1 SGHVS and CDR2 FQNEAQ. Unmatched junction bases numbered 2, after V lost 5 bases and J lost 2 bases. CDR3 sequence reads: CASSRDYNTGELFF. Here the CDR3 DNA reads TGTGCCAGCAGCCGGGACTATAACACCGGGGAGCTGTTTTTT.

The rearrangement links TRBV6-1 to TRBJ2-7; the D is unclear. Germline CDR1 is MNHNS and CDR2 is SASEGT. The CDR3 extends over 14 amino acids. Trimming removed 3 bases from V and 3 bases from J, with 12 bases in between. CDR3 in DNA: TGTGCCAGCAGTGATTGGCGGCAAGACTACGAGCAGTACTTC. Translated, it gives CASSDWRQDYEQYF.

About this clone itself: Compared with germline, one end of the junction differs, possibly owing to a read error. The chain couples TRBV5-1 to TRBJ1-2, with D unclear. This CDR3 has 13 residues. Germline V CDR1 and CDR2: SGHRS, YFSETQ. Here the CDR3 DNA reads TGCGCCAGCAGCTTGGATCCGAGGGAAAGGGCGGACTTC. This translates into CASSLDPRERADF.

This chain uses TRBV30 with TRBJ1-6; D gene uncertain. V was trimmed by 7 bases and J by 14 bases, leaving 18 bases between them. The germline V gene encodes CDR1 GTSNPN and CDR2 SVGIG (reference sequence). The CDR3 contains 12 residues. The CDR3 DNA sequence: TGTGCCTACATCCTAGGAGGTCTGTCCCTCCACTTT. It yields the protein CAYILGGLSLHF.

This rearrangement joins TRBV9 to TRBJ2-6; TRBD1 is a possible D gene (6 bases). This CDR3 comprises 18 residues. V was cut by 2 bases and J by 1 base, with 16 bases left in between. From germline, CDR1 is SGDLS and CDR2 YYNGEE. CDR3 in DNA: TGTGCCAGCAGCGTCCCTAGGGGGTCCCTATCTGGGGCCAACGTCCTGACTTTC. Translated: CASSVPRGSLSGANVLTF.

This chain uses TRBV5-1 with TRBJ2-3; 12 nucleotides align to TRBD2. J was trimmed by 6 bases and V by 4 bases; bases with no gene match: 12. Germline CDR1 is SGHRS and CDR2 is YFSETQ. The CDR3 runs 17 residues. This CDR3 reads CASSPPRLAGALDTQYF. In nucleotides, the CDR3 is TGCGCCAGCAGCCCTCCCCGACTAGCGGGGGCTCTGGATACGCAGTATTTT.

This clone showed up just once. This chain links TRBV19 with TRBJ1-6; the match to TRBD1 covers 9 bases. This CDR3 is built from 15 residues. Germline lookup yields CDR1 LNHDA and CDR2 SQIVND (reference sequence). After removal of 5 bases from V and 6 bases from J, the junction contained 5 bases not matched to a gene. The CDR3 here is CASSPNRGLNSPLHF. CDR3 nucleotides: TGTGCCAGTAGTCCCAACAGGGGGCTTAATTCACCCCTCCACTTT.

This CDR3 reads CASSDREGYEQYF. The CDR3 coding sequence is TGTGCCAGCAGCGACAGGGAAGGCTACGAGCAGTACTTC. This rearrangement joins TRBV6-5 to TRBJ2-7, with 7 bases that match TRBD1. V lost 6 bases and J lost 3; bases outside the gene matches: 5. Germline CDR1 is MNHEY and CDR2 is SVGAGI. The CDR3 contains 13 residues.

The V call is TRBV7-9, the J call TRBJ1-4; D gene uncertain. The CDR3 has 15 amino acids. The germline V gene has CDR1 SEHNR and CDR2 FQNEAQ (reference sequence). V shed 4 bases and J shed 8 bases, with 17 bases lying between them. CDR3 DNA sequence: TGTGCCAGCAGCTCCTTAGCCTCCCTGCGGGAAAAACTGTTTTTT. Residues: CASSSLASLREKLFF.

CDR3 in DNA: TGCGCCAGCAGCTTGGCCGGGGTGGGTGAGGCTTTCTTT. Translation gives CASSLAGVGEAFF. The chain links TRBV5-1 to TRBJ1-1; D gene unclear. This CDR3 is 13 amino acids long. Germline V gene sequence: CDR1 SGHRS, CDR2 YFSETQ. V was cut by 0 bases and J by 11 bases, with 14 bases left in between.

Written as DNA, the CDR3 is TGCGCCAGCAGCCAAGTAGGACAGGGTCGATACAATGAGCAGTTCTTC. It encodes CASSQVGQGRYNEQFF. The chain is built from TRBV4-1 and TRBJ2-1, with TRBD1 identical over 8 bases. J gave up 4 bases and V 1 base, and 6 bases lay outside the gene matches. Germline loops: CDR1 MGHRA, CDR2 YSYEKL. This CDR3 spans 16 amino acids.

The rearrangement joins TRBV5-6 to TRBJ2-7; 10 nucleotides agree with TRBD1. CDR3 length: 15 amino acids. Trimming cost V 3 bases and J 3 bases; bases outside gene matches: 6. CDR1 and CDR2 (germline): SGHDT, YYEEEE. The CDR3 DNA sequence: TGTGCCAGCAGCTCATATTGGACAGGGGGCTACGAGCAGTACTTC. The encoded protein is CASSSYWTGGYEQYF.

The chain couples TRBV10-3 to TRBJ2-3; 8 positions agree with TRBD1. V lost 0 bases, J lost 1 base, and 3 bases stayed unmatched. The CDR3 covers 16 residues. Germline V gene data show CDR1 as ENHRY and CDR2 as SYGVKD. The CDR3 spells CAISESETGGTDTQYF. In nucleotides, the CDR3 is TGTGCCATCAGTGAGTCAGAGACAGGGGGCACAGATACGCAGTATTTT.

The CDR3 sequence: CASSFRGAANEKLFF. The CDR3 region has the DNA TGCGCCAGCAGCTTCCGGGGGGCAGCTAATGAAAAACTGTTTTTT. This chain connects TRBV5-1 to TRBJ1-4, with D possibly being TRBD1 (6 bases). The germline gives CDR1 SGHRS, CDR2 YFSETQ. The CDR3 sequence is 15 residues long. Trimming removed 2 bases from V and 3 bases from J, with 11 bases in between.

The chain carries TRBV30 and TRBJ2-1; 9 bases are shared with TRBD2. The CDR3 is made up of 16 amino acids. V was clipped by 3 bases and J by 4 bases; unmatched bases: 10. Per germline, CDR1 GTSNPN and CDR2 SVGIG (reference sequence). CDR3 bases: TGTGCCTGGAGGACAAGGATGCGGGGGGGTTACAATGAGCAGTTCTTC. It codes for CAWRTRMRGGYNEQFF.

V and J are TRBV5-4 and TRBJ2-1; tentatively, D is TRBD2 (7 bases). This CDR3 region has 17 residues. Germline V gene lookup returns CDR1 SGHNT and CDR2 YYREEE (reference sequence). V shed 3 bases and J shed 5 bases, with 21 bases lying between them. For the CDR3, the DNA is TGTGCCAGCAGCTCGGACCCGGCTCGGGGGGCCGACAATGAGCAGTTCTTC. It yields the protein CASSSDPARGADNEQFF.

This rearrangement joins TRBV7-2 to TRBJ1-5; D remains unclear. V was cut by 4 bases and J by 5 bases, with 18 bases left in between. Germline V gives CDR1 SGHTA, CDR2 FQGNSA. CDR3 length: 16 amino acids. The chain's CDR3 is CASSSSPSAEDQPQHF. CDR3 nucleotides: TGTGCCAGCAGCTCGTCTCCCTCGGCAGAGGATCAGCCCCAGCATTTT.

The chain couples TRBV7-8 to TRBJ1-1, with TRBD1 matching 10 bases. The CDR3 consists of 16 residues. The germline V gene has CDR1 SGHVS and CDR2 FQNEAQ. The junction had 12 bases not matched to a gene; V was cut back by 5 bases and J by 6 bases. This CDR3 reads CASSPGQGRQRAEAFF. The CDR3 region has the DNA TGTGCCAGCAGCCCGGGACAGGGGCGCCAGCGTGCTGAAGCTTTCTTT.

This clone has just a few counts. The chain carries TRBV5-6 and TRBJ2-3; D is unclear. The CDR3 is 13 residues long. Trimming stripped 0 bases from V and 8 bases from J, with 10 bases between. Germline loops: CDR1 SGHDT, CDR2 YYEEEE. Here the CDR3 DNA reads TGTGCCAGCAGCTTGGGTAGTAGAGTTACGCAGTATTTT. Protein: CASSLGSRVTQYF. The full variable domain, in which reference TRBV5-6 and TRBJ2-3 provide the parts outside the CDR3, is DAGVTQSPTHLIKTRGQQVTLRCSPKSGHDTVSWYQQALGQGPQFIFQYYEEEERQRGNFPDRFSGHQFPNYSSELNVNALLLGDSALYLCASSLGSRVTQYFGPGTRLTVL.

V is TRBV5-5 and J is TRBJ2-1, with D possibly being TRBD1 (6 bases). The CDR3 is 15 residues long. V was pared by 0 bases and J by 6 bases, with 13 bases between. Germline CDR1 SGHKS, CDR2 YYEKEE (reference sequence). The CDR3 DNA follows: TGTGCCAGCAGCTTGGACAGGGTATTTGGCAATGAGCAGTTCTTC. This translates into CASSLDRVFGNEQFF. The entire variable domain, with the rest obtained from reference TRBV5-5 and TRBJ2-1, is as follows: DAGVTQSPTHLIKTRGQQVTLRCSPISGHKSVSWYQQVLGQGPQFIFQYYEKEERGRGNFPDRFSARQFPNYSSELNVNALLLGDSALYLCASSLDRVFGNEQFFGPGTRLTVL.

The chain joins TRBV5-1 to TRBJ2-1; 7 bases agree with TRBD2. V was pared by 2 bases and J by 4 bases, with 6 bases of the junction left unmatched. The CDR3 loop spans 15 amino acids. Germline CDR1 is SGHRS and CDR2 is YFSETQ. This chain's CDR3 is CASSLAGNDYNEQFF. DNA for the CDR3: TGCGCCAGCAGCTTAGCGGGGAACGATTACAATGAGCAGTTCTTC.

The genes are TRBV18 and TRBJ2-1; 10 bases align to TRBD2. Germline values: CDR1 KGHSH, CDR2 LQKENI. CDR3 size: 16 residues. V trimming: 3 bases; J trimming: 6 bases; junction bases outside the gene matches: 8. The CDR3 DNA follows: TGTGCCAGCTCACCCCCAGGAGCGGGGGGGTCCAATGAGCAGTTCTTC. Protein sequence: CASSPPGAGGSNEQFF.

The chain carries TRBV7-8 and TRBJ1-1; possible D gene TRBD1, 6 bases. Germline assignment: CDR1 SGHVS and CDR2 FQNEAQ. V gave up 4 bases and J gave up 6 bases, with 12 bases separating them. This CDR3 has 13 residues. The CDR3, as DNA: TGTGCCAGCAGCTCAAACAGGGTATCTGAAGCTTTCTTT. Translation gives CASSSNRVSEAFF.

This rearrangement joins TRBV5-1 to TRBJ2-7, with 9 bases fitting TRBD1. This CDR3 comprises 14 residues. The germline CDR1 and CDR2 sequences are SGHRS and YFSETQ. J gave up 9 bases and V 0 bases, and 7 bases lay outside the gene matches. Here the CDR3 DNA reads TGCGCCAGCAGCTTGGGGGACAGGGACAGTGCGCAGTACTTC. Amino acids: CASSLGDRDSAQYF.